Shown below are 3 T cell receptor beta chains from a single sample sequenced in a study of T-cell memory formation after mild COVID-19. TCRdb reprocessed the 5' RACE reads via MiXCR and lists one record per CDR3 protein. The sample records 350,000 to 450,000 distinct CDR3 sequences, 13% to 15% being singletons. The specimen sequenced was PBMCs or a T cell subset sorted from them (not recorded which). All receptors derive from a man between 18 and 35 years old who had mild COVID-19 (a few samples of this study predate the infection). Cell type and time point are not known.

At least ten counts were recorded for this clonotype. The chain combines TRBV6-2 or TRBV6-3 with TRBJ2-1; no reliable D call. Germline CDR1 MNHEY, CDR2 SVGEGT. V shed 6 bases and J shed 2 bases, with 11 bases lying between them. The CDR3 is 14 residues long. CDR3 residues: CASSQDSPYNEQFF. For the CDR3, the DNA is TGTGCCAGCAGCCAAGACTCCCCCTACAATGAGCAGTTCTTC.

The chain carries TRBV5-1 and TRBJ1-6, with TRBD1 matching 8 bases. The length of the CDR3 is 15 residues. Trimming cost V 0 bases and J 6 bases; bases outside gene matches: 2. Germline V lookup: CDR1 SGHRS, CDR2 YFSETQ. CDR3 coding DNA: TGCGCCAGCAGCTTGGCAGGACAGGGTAATTCACCCCTCCACTTT. This gives the protein CASSLAGQGNSPLHF.

This clonotype was detected a few times. The chain combines TRBV5-1 with TRBJ2-1; D is undetermined. The CDR3 length is 16 residues. Trimming pared 0 bases from V and 0 bases from J, leaving 10 bases between. The V gene's germline CDR1 is SGHRS and CDR2 YFSETQ. The CDR3 protein is CASSLGARSSYNEQFF. The CDR3 coding sequence is TGCGCCAGCAGCTTGGGGGCAAGGAGCTCCTACAATGAGCAGTTCTTC.